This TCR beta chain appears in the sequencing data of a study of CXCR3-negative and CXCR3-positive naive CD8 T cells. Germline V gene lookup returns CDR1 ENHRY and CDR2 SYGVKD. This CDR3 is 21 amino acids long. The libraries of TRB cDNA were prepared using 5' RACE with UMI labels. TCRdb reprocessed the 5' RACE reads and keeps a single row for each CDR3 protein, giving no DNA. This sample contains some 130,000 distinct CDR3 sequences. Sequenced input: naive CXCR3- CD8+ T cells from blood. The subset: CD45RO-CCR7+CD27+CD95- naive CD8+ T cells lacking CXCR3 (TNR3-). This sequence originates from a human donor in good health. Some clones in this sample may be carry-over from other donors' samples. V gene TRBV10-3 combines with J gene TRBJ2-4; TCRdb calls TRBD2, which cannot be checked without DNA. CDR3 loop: CAIYLSGRLAGVGIAKNIQYF.